The 13 T cell receptor beta chains listed next were all sequenced from one sample in a study of blood T cell repertoires in COVID-19. Using immunoSEQ multiplex PCR, the repertoire was profiled, and TCRdb retains in-frame clones only, with some absent. Here the sample spans about 350,000 clones, 88% being singletons. Sequencing used peripheral blood. The receptors here all came from a woman between 70 and 85 years old with COVID-19, enrolled during active disease.

CDR3 coding DNA: TGTGCCAGCAGCGTAGATGAGACACTTTATGGCTACACCTTC. It encodes CASSVDETLYGYTF. V is TRBV9 and J is TRBJ1-2, with D hard to call. The V end was cut by 0 bases, the J end by 5 bases, with 11 bases between. Germline CDR1 and CDR2: SGDLS and YYNGEE. This CDR3 region has 14 residues. Variable domain in full (rest from reference TRBV9 and TRBJ1-2): DSGVTQTPKHLITATGQRVTLRCSPRSGDLSVYWYQQSLDQGLQFLIQYYNGEERAKGNILERFSAQQFPDLHSELNLSSLELGDSALYFCASSVDETLYGYTFGSGTRLTVV.

The chain uses TRBV12-5 and TRBJ1-4; D is unresolved. The V gene lost 2 bases and the J gene lost 1 base, with 5 bases spanning the gap. Germline V CDR1 and CDR2: LGHNT, FRNRAP. The CDR3 extends over 14 amino acids. The CDR3 region has the DNA TGTGCTAGTGGTTTGTCGTTAACTAATGAAAAACTGTTTTTT. Its translation is CASGLSLTNEKLFF.

This chain links TRBV27 with TRBJ2-7; TRBD1 is a possible D gene (6 bases). Germline V gene lookup returns CDR1 MNHEY and CDR2 SMNVEV (reference sequence). The V gene lost 3 bases and the J gene lost 3 bases, with 9 bases spanning the gap. The CDR3 extends over 13 amino acids. CDR3 in amino acids: CASSFLQGYEQYF. CDR3 bases: TGTGCCAGCAGTTTCCTACAGGGCTACGAGCAGTACTTC.

The chain is built from TRBV7-2 and TRBJ2-7; tentative D call: TRBD1 (6 bases). Germline V gene sequence: CDR1 SGHTA, CDR2 FQGNSA. Trimming left V 5 bases short and J 0 bases short, with 11 bases between. The CDR3 runs 14 residues. CDR3 in amino acids: CASSKTGSSYEQYF. In nucleotides, the CDR3 is TGTGCCAGCAGCAAAACAGGGAGCTCCTACGAGCAGTACTTC.

CDR3 sequence (DNA): TGTGCCAGCAGTGAAGCCGGACAGGCGGACGAGCAGTACTTC. Translated, it gives CASSEAGQADEQYF. This rearrangement joins TRBV6-1 to TRBJ2-7, with TRBD1 matching over 7 bases. With 0 bases clipped from V and 5 bases from J, the junction kept 4 bases outside the gene matches. The germline CDR1 and CDR2 sequences are MNHNS and SASEGT. CDR3 length equals 14 residues.

The V and J genes are TRBV6-6 and TRBJ1-5; 10 bases match TRBD1. The ends lost 7 bases at V and 2 bases at J; junction bases unmatched: 5. In germline, CDR1 is MNHNY, CDR2 SVGAGI (reference sequence). The CDR3 covers 15 residues. The CDR3 DNA is TGTGCCAGCACCCTGGGGACAGGGGGCAATCAGCCCCAGCATTTT. The encoded protein is CASTLGTGGNQPQHF.

The gene calls are TRBV11-2 and TRBJ2-1, with D uncertain. Deletions cut 4 bases from V and 3 bases from J, with 4 bases between. CDR3 length equals 12 residues. CDR1 and CDR2 (germline): SGHAT, FQNNGV. CDR3 nucleotide sequence: TGTGCCAGCAGCTCGTACTACAATGAGCAGTTCTTC. It encodes CASSSYYNEQFF.

The chain carries TRBV19 and TRBJ1-5, with a possible D match to TRBD1 (6 bases). Trimming took 3 bases from V and 3 from J, leaving 12 bases between them. The CDR3 loop spans 15 amino acids. CDR1 and CDR2 from the germline V gene are LNHDA and SQIVND (reference sequence). The CDR3 is CASSIKWGPNQPQHF. CDR3 nucleotides: TGTGCCAGTAGTATTAAGTGGGGGCCCAATCAGCCCCAGCATTTT.

The chain is built from TRBV24-1 and TRBJ2-2; 11 bases align to TRBD1. The CDR3 spans 18 residues. V was clipped by 3 bases and J by 2 bases; unmatched bases: 7. CDR1 is KGHDR, CDR2 SFDVKD, per germline. As DNA, the CDR3 is TGTGCCACCAGTGATCTTACCGGGACAGGGGGTAACACCGGGGAGCTGTTTTTT. Translating it yields CATSDLTGTGGNTGELFF.

This rearrangement joins TRBV3-1 (or the pseudogene TRBV3-2) to TRBJ1-4, with D hard to call. The CDR3 contains 17 residues. Trimming left V 0 bases short and J 8 bases short, with 19 bases between. Germline-derived CDR1 and CDR2 are LGHDT and YNNKEL (reference sequence). The CDR3 loop is CASSQEARQAFVEKLFF. The CDR3, as DNA: TGTGCCAGCAGCCAAGAGGCCCGACAAGCCTTTGTAGAAAAACTGTTTTTT.

There are a few counts of this clone. The V and J genes are TRBV5-1 and TRBJ1-3; D gene uncertain. The CDR3 has 16 residues. The V gene's germline CDR1 is SGHRS and CDR2 YFSETQ. Trimming shortened V by 0 bases and J by 0 bases, and 10 bases separated the two germline ends. CDR3 sequence: CASSLEGGNSGNTIYF. Here the CDR3 DNA reads TGCGCCAGCAGCTTGGAAGGCGGAAACTCTGGAAACACCATATATTTT.

This chain uses TRBV10-2 with TRBJ1-2, with D possibly being TRBD1 (6 bases). Trimming cost V 8 bases and J 5 bases, with 15 bases left between them. The CDR3 covers 13 residues. Germline V gene sequence: CDR1 WSHSY, CDR2 SAAADI. The CDR3 loop is CASALTGPYGYTF. In DNA form, the CDR3 reads TGCGCCAGCGCCCTTACAGGGCCTTATGGCTACACCTTC.

V and J are TRBV9 and TRBJ2-2; 9 bases map to TRBD2. Losses at the gene ends were 3 bases for V and 1 base for J; bases not matched to a gene: 10. The CDR3 is 18 residues long. CDR1 and CDR2 (germline): SGDLS, YYNGEE. The CDR3 loop reads CASSAPTSGALNTGELFF. The CDR3 nucleotides read TGTGCCAGCAGCGCCCCGACTAGCGGTGCTTTGAACACCGGGGAGCTGTTTTTT.